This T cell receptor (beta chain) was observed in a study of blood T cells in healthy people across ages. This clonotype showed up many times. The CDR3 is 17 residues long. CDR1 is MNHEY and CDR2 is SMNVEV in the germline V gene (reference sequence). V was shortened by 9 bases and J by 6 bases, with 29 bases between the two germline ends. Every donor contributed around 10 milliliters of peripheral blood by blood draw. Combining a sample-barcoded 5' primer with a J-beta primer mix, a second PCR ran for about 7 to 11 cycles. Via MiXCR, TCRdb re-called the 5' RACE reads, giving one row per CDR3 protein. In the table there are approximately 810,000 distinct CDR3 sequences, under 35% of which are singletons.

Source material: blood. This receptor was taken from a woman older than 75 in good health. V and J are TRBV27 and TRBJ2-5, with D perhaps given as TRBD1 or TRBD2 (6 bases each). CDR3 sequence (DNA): TGTGCCAGTCGGGAAACAAATCTACTAGCAGGGGAAAAGACCCAGTACTTC. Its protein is CASRETNLLAGEKTQYF.